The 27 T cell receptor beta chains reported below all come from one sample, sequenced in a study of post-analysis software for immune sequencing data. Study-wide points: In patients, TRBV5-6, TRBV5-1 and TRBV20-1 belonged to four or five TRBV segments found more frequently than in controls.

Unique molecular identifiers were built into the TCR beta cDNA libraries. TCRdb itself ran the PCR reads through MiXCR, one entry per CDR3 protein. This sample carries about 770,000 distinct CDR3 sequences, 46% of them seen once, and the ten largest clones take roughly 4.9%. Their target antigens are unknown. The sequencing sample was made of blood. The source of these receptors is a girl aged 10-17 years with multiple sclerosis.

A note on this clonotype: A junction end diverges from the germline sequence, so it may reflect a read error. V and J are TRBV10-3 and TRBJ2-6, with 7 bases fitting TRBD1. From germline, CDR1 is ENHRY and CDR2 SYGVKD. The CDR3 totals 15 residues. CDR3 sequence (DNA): TGTACCATCAGACCACAGGGGCCCGGGGCCAACGTCCGGACTTTC. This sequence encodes CTIRPQGPGANVRTF.

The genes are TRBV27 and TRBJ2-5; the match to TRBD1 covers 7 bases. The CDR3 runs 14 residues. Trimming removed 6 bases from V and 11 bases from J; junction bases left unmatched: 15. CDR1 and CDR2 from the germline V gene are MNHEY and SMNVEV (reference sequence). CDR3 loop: CASSNPDRSNEQYF. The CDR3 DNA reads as TGTGCCAGCAGCAATCCGGACAGGTCGAATGAGCAGTACTTC.

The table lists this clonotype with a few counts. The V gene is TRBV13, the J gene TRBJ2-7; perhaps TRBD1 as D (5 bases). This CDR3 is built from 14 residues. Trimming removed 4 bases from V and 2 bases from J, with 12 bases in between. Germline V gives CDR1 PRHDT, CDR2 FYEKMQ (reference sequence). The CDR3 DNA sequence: TGTGCCAGCAGCTCCCGACAGAGCGCCTACGAGCAGTACTTC. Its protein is CASSSRQSAYEQYF.

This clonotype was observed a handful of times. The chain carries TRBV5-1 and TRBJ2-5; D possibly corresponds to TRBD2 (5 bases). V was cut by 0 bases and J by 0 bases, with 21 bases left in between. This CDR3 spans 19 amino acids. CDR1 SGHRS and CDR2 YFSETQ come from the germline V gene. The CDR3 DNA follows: TGCGCCAGCAGCTTGGGAGGGAATCGATCGAGACTGTACCAAGAGACCCAGTACTTC. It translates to CASSLGGNRSRLYQETQYF.

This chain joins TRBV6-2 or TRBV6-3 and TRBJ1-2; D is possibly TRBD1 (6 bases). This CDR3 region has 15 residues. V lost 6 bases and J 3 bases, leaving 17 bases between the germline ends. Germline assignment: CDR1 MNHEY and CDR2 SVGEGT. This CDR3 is CASRTNRDFDYGYTF. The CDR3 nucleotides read TGTGCCAGCAGGACTAACAGGGACTTTGACTATGGCTACACCTTC.

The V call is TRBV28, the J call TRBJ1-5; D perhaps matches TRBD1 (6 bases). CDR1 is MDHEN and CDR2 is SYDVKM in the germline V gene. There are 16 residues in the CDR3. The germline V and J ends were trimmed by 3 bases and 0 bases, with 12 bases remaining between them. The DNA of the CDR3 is TGTGCCAGCAGTTTTGGCAGGGGTTTTAGCAATCAGCCCCAGCATTTT. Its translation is CASSFGRGFSNQPQHF.

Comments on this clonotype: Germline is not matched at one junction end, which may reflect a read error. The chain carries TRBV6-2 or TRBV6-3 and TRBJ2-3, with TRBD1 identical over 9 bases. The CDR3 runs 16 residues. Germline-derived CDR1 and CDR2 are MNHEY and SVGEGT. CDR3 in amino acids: CASSYPGQGAPDAQYF. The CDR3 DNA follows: TGTGCCAGCAGTTACCCGGGACAGGGAGCCCCAGATGCGCAGTATTTT.

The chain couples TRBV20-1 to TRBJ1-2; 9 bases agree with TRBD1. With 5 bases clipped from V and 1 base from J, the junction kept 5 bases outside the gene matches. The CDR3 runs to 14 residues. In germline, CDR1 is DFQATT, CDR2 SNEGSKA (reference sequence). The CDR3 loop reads CSAADRGFNYGYTF. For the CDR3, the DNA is TGCAGTGCTGCGGACAGGGGTTTTAACTATGGCTACACCTTC.

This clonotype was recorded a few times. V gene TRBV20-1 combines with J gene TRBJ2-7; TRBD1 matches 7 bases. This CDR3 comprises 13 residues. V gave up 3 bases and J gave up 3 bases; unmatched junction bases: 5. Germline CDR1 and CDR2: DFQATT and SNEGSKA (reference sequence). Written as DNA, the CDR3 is TGCAGTGCTAGTTGGACAGGACGCTACGAGCAGTACTTC. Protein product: CSASWTGRYEQYF.

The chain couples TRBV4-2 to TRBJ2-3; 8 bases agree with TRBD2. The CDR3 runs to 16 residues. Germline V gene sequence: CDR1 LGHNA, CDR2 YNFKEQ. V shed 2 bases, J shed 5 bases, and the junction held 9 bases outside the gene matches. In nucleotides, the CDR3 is TGTGCCAGCAGCCAACCTACCGGGACTAGTGTAGATACGCAGTATTTT. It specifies CASSQPTGTSVDTQYF.

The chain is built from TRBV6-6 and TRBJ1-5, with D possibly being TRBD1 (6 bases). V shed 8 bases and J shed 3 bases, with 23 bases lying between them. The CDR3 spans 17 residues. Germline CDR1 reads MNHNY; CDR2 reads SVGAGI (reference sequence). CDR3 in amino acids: CASRGGVAHKANQPQHF. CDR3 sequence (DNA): TGTGCCAGCCGGGGGGGCGTCGCCCATAAGGCCAATCAGCCCCAGCATTTT.

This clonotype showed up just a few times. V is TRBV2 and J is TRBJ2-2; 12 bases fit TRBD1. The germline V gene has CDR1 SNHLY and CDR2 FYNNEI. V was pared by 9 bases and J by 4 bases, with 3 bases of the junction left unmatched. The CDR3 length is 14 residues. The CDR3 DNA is TGTGCCAGAGGGACAGGGGGCATCACCGGGGAGCTGTTTTTT. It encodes CARGTGGITGELFF.

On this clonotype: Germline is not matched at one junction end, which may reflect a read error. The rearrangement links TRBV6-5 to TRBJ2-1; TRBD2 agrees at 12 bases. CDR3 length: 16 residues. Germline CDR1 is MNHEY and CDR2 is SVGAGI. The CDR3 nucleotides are TGTGACAGCAGTTACTCGCTAGCGGGAGGGAACAATGAGCAGTTCTTC. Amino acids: CDSSYSLAGGNNEQFF.

The CDR3 loop reads CASSRTGTEVSYNEQFF. The DNA of the CDR3 is TGTGCCAGCTCACGTACGGGGACAGAAGTATCGTACAATGAGCAGTTCTTC. V gene TRBV18 combines with J gene TRBJ2-1; TRBD1 matches at 7 bases. Germline-derived CDR1 and CDR2 are KGHSH and LQKENI. V shed 4 bases and J 4 bases; nucleotides not matched to a gene: 13. The CDR3 loop spans 17 amino acids.

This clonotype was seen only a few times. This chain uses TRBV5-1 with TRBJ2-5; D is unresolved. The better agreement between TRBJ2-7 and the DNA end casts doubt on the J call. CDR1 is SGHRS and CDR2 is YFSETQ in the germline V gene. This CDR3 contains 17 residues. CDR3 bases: TGCGCCAGCAGCTTGGTGTTAGAACTGGACCTCCTGGGCGAGCAGTACTTC. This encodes CASSLVLELDLLGEQYF.

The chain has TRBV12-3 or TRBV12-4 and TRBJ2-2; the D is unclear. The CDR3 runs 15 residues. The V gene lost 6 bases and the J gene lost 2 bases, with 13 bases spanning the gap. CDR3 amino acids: CASSLPTVNTGELFF. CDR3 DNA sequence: TGTGCCAGCAGCCTACCCACAGTCAACACCGGGGAGCTGTTTTTT.

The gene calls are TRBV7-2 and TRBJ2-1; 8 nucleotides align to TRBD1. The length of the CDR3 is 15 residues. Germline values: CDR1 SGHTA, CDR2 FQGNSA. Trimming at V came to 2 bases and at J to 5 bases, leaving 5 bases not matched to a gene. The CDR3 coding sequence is TGTGCCAGCAGCTTAAGAGGACAGGGACACAATGAGCAGTTCTTC. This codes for CASSLRGQGHNEQFF.

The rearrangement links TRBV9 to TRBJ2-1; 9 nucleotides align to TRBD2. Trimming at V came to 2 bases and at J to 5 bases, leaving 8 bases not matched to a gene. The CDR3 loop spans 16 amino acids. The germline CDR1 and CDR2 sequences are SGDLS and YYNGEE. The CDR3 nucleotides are TGTGCCAGCAGCGTCAGCGGGAGGCTTGTAGACAATGAGCAGTTCTTC. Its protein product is CASSVSGRLVDNEQFF.

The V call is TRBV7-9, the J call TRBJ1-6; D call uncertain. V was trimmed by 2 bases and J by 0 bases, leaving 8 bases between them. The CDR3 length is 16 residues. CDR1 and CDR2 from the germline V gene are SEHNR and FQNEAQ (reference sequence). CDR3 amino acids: CASSLSGSSYNSPLHF. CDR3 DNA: TGTGCCAGCAGCTTATCAGGAAGCTCCTATAATTCACCCCTCCACTTT. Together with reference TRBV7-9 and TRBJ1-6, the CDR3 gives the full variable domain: DTGVSQNPRHKITKRGQNVTFRCDPISEHNRLYWYRQTLGQGPEFLTYFQNEAQLEKSRLLSDRFSAERPKGSFSTLEIQRTEQGDSAMYLCASSLSGSSYNSPLHFGNGTRLTVT.

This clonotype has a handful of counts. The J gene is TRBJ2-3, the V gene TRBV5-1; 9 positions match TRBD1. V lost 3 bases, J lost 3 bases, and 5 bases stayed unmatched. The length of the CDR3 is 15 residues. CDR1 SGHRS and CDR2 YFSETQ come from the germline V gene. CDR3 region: CASSWDRESTDTQYF. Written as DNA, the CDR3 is TGCGCCAGCAGCTGGGACAGGGAATCGACAGATACGCAGTATTTT.

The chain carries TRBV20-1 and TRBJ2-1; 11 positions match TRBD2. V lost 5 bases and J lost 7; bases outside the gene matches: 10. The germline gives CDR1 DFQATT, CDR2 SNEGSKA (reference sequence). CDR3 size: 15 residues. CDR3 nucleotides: TGCAGTGCTGGGGGAATAGCGGGAGGGATGAATGAGCAGTTCTTC. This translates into CSAGGIAGGMNEQFF.

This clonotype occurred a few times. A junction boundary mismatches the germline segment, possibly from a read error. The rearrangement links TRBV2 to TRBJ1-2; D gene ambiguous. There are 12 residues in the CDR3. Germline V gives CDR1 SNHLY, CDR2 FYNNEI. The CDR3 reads CANSDAGAGYTF. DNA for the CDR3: TGTGCCAACAGTGACGCGGGAGCTGGCTACACCTTC. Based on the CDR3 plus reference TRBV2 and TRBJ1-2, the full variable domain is EPEVTQTPSHQVTQMGQEVILRCVPISNHLYFYWYRQILGQKVEFLVSFYNNEISEKSEIFDDQFSVERPDGSNFTLKIRSTKLEDSAMYFCANSDAGAGYTFGSGTRLTVV.

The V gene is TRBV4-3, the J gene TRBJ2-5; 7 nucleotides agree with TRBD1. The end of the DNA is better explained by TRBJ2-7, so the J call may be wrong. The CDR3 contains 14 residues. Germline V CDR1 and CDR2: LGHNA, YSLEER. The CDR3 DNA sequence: TGCGCCAGCAGCCAAGATCCCGGGACAGTCGAGCAGTACTTC. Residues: CASSQDPGTVEQYF.

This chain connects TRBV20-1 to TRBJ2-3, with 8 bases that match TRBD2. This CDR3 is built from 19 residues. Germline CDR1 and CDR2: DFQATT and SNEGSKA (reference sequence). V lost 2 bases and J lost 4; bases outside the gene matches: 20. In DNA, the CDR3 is TGCAGTGCTAGACGGGTTAGCGGGGAAGCCGGACCAAGCGCAGATACGCAGTATTTT. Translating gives CSARRVSGEAGPSADTQYF.

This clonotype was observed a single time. CDR3 in amino acids: CATSSSGRNEQYF. The CDR3 DNA is TGTGCCACCAGCAGTAGCGGAAGGAACGAGCAGTACTTC. The rearrangement joins TRBV15 to TRBJ2-7; D possibly corresponds to TRBD2 (6 bases). In germline, CDR1 is LNHNV, CDR2 YYDKDF (reference sequence). The V end was cut by 3 bases, the J end by 5 bases, with 11 bases between. CDR3 size: 13 residues.

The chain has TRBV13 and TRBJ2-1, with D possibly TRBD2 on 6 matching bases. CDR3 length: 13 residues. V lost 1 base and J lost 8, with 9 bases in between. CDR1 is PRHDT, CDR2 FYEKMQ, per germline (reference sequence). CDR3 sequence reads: CASSLERADEQFF. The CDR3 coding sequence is TGTGCCAGCAGCTTAGAGCGGGCCGATGAGCAGTTCTTC.

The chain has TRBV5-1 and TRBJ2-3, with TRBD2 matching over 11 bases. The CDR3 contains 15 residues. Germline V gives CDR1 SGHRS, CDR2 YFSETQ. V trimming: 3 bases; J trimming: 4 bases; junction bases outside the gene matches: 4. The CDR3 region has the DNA TGCGCCAGCAGCTCACTAGCGGGAGTGGCAGATACGCAGTATTTT. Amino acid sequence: CASSSLAGVADTQYF.